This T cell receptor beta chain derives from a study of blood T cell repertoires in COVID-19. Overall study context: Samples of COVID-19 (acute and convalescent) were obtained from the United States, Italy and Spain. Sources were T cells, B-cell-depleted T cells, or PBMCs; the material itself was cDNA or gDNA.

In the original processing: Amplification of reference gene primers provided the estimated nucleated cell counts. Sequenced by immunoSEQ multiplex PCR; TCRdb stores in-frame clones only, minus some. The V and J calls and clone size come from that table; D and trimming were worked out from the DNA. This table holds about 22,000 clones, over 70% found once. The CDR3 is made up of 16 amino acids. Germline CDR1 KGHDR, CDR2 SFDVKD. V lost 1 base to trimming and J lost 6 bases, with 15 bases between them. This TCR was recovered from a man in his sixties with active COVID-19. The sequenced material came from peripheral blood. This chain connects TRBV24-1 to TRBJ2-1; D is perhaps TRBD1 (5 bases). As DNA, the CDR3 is TGTGCCACCAGTGATTTCGTGGGCAGGGCCACCAATGAGCAGTTCTTC. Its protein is CATSDFVGRATNEQFF.